Presented here are 9 T cell receptor beta chains from one specimen sequenced in a study of spatial heterogeneity in lung cancer. Study-level results: In tumors, expanded intratumoral alpha and beta TCR counts tracked mutation counts.

Antigens of these TCRs are unknown. TCRdb reanalysed the 5' RACE reads using MiXCR and keeps one entry per CDR3 protein. The sample includes about 20,000 distinct CDR3 sequences, approximately 15% of them seen just once. Time point described: sample taken at primary tumor resection. The sequenced sample was lung tumor tissue, obtained at surgery. These receptors all stem from a female donor with early-stage non-small cell lung cancer.

This clonotype was counted ten times or more. The genes are TRBV20-1 and TRBJ2-1, with TRBD2 identical over 7 bases. Germline CDR1 DFQATT, CDR2 SNEGSKA (reference sequence). The CDR3 sequence is 13 residues long. V was clipped by 0 bases and J by 5 bases; unmatched bases: 1. The CDR3 is CSARDTSDNEQFF. The CDR3 bases are TGCAGTGCTAGAGACACTAGCGACAATGAGCAGTTCTTC.

The sample holds many counts of this clonotype. The V and J genes are TRBV7-6 and TRBJ2-7, with D perhaps TRBD2 (6 bases). Germline V gene lookup returns CDR1 SGHVS and CDR2 FNYEAQ. Trimming stripped 8 bases from V and 6 bases from J, with 14 bases between. CDR3 length: 12 residues. The CDR3 loop reads CASSPPGGEQYF. For the CDR3, the DNA is TGTGCCAGCTCCCCCCCCGGGGGCGAGCAGTACTTC.

This clonotype has ten or more counts. The genes are TRBV7-9 and TRBJ2-3; D might be TRBD1 or TRBD2, each matching 6 bases. Germline CDR1 is SEHNR and CDR2 is FQNEAQ (reference sequence). V was trimmed by 8 bases and J by 1 base, leaving 22 bases between them. This CDR3 has 17 amino acids. The CDR3 sequence is CASRNYTGTGGTDTQYF. Here the CDR3 DNA reads TGTGCCAGCCGTAACTACACAGGGACGGGGGGCACAGATACGCAGTATTTT.

This clonotype has a count of ten or more. The V call is TRBV2, the J call TRBJ2-7; unclear D gene. The CDR3 runs 11 residues. The germline V gene encodes CDR1 SNHLY and CDR2 FYNNEI. Trimming pared 0 bases from V and 3 bases from J, leaving 0 bases between. CDR3 protein: CASSEAYEQYF. In DNA form, the CDR3 reads TGTGCCAGCAGTGAAGCCTACGAGCAGTACTTC.

The J gene is TRBJ2-7, the V gene TRBV5-6; TRBD1 is a possible D gene (6 bases). The V end was cut by 0 bases, the J end by 3 bases, with 10 bases between. The CDR3 is 14 amino acids. Per germline, CDR1 SGHDT and CDR2 YYEEEE. The CDR3 spells CASSLVGQYYEQYF. The CDR3 DNA reads as TGTGCCAGCAGCTTGGTTGGACAGTACTACGAGCAGTACTTC.

The J gene is TRBJ2-3, the V gene TRBV7-3, with unresolved D. The CDR3 consists of 14 residues. The V gene lost 5 bases and the J gene lost 4 bases, with 13 bases spanning the gap. CDR1 is SGHTA and CDR2 is FQGTGA in the germline V gene. The CDR3 DNA sequence: TGTGCCAGCAGCCCCACGAACACGGCAGATACGCAGTATTTT. As protein: CASSPTNTADTQYF.

The rearrangement joins TRBV7-9 to TRBJ2-1, with TRBD1 identical over 8 bases. Germline CDR1 reads SEHNR; CDR2 reads FQNEAQ (reference sequence). The junction had 3 bases not matched to a gene; V was cut back by 5 bases and J by 3 bases. The CDR3 sequence is 14 residues long. The CDR3 region has the DNA TGTGCCAGCAGCCTTACAGGGGGCTACAATGAGCAGTTCTTC. It yields the protein CASSLTGGYNEQFF.

This clonotype was recorded at least ten times. The genes are TRBV29-1 and TRBJ2-5, with a possible D match to TRBD1 (6 bases). Per the germline V gene, CDR1 is SQVTM and CDR2 is ANQGSEA. V was trimmed by 5 bases and J by 0 bases, leaving 10 bases between them. CDR3 length: 13 residues. The CDR3 is CSVPDSHQETQYF. CDR3 DNA sequence: TGCAGCGTTCCGGACAGCCACCAAGAGACCCAGTACTTC.

This clonotype was picked up many times. The rearrangement links TRBV7-9 to TRBJ2-1; a weak D match, TRBD2 (6 bases). The CDR3 loop spans 17 amino acids. Germline V gene data show CDR1 as SEHNR and CDR2 as FQNEAQ (reference sequence). Trimming removed 5 bases at V and 1 base at J, with 18 bases between. CDR3 sequence: CASSHTKRATSYNEQFF. CDR3 sequence (DNA): TGTGCCAGCAGCCACACCAAGCGGGCAACTTCCTACAATGAGCAGTTCTTC. The full variable domain, with the rest looked up from reference TRBV7-9 and TRBJ2-1, is DTGVSQNPRHKITKRGQNVTFRCDPISEHNRLYWYRQTLGQGPEFLTYFQNEAQLEKSRLLSDRFSAERPKGSFSTLEIQRTEQGDSAMYLCASSHTKRATSYNEQFFGPGTRLTVL.